This T cell receptor beta chain derives from a study of T cell repertoires in cytomegalovirus infection. This clonotype was seen a handful of times. Antigen unknown. TCRdb passed the reads through MiXCR, listing each CDR3 protein once. The data contain 800,000 to 950,000 distinct CDR3 sequences, around a third of them seen just once; the ten biggest clones take up around 11%. Study-wide results and caveats: The ex vivo response was dominated by HLA-C-restricted CMV-specific TCR beta clonotypes.

The length of the CDR3 is 15 residues. V lost 4 bases and J lost 3; bases outside the gene matches: 5. The germline V gene has CDR1 MNHEY and CDR2 SVGEGT. This TCR was recovered from a human donor in good health (CMV status not recorded). Some clones in this sample may be carry-over from other donors' samples. Specimen: cultured CD8+ T cells from PBMCs, collected from culture after CMV antigen stimulation. This chain connects TRBV6-2 or TRBV6-3 to TRBJ1-5, with 8 bases fitting TRBD1. CDR3 residues: CASSLTGAHNQPQHF. The CDR3, as DNA: TGTGCCAGCAGTTTGACAGGGGCCCACAATCAGCCCCAGCATTTT.